The subject of this entry is one T cell receptor (beta chain). Its antigen is currently unknown. Germline CDR1 is KGHSH and CDR2 is LQKENI. Trimming shortened V by 3 bases and J by 6 bases, and 8 bases separated the two germline ends. The CDR3 has 13 residues. This sample was taken from a study of T cell responses to AZD1222 COVID-19 vaccine. Study observations and caveats: Donors were largely white British and mainly female; clonal diversity was possibly underestimated. Targeting of unmutated variant regions was reportedly seen in nearly half of spike-specific TCRs.

TCRdb's table, derived via immunoSEQ multiplex PCR, lists solely in-frame clones and lacks some. Counted here are 130,000 to 150,000 clones, 88% occurring once; the ten biggest clones make up 3% to 4%. The rearrangement links TRBV18 to TRBJ1-4, with D maybe TRBD1 (5 bases). The TCR sequence derives from an adult in good health. Sequenced material: peripheral blood, taken on day 0 of MenACWY control vaccination. CDR3 loop: CASSPGVDEKLFF. CDR3 nucleotides: TGTGCCAGCTCACCGGGGGTGGATGAAAAACTGTTTTTT.